One sample yielded the 5 T cell receptor beta chains listed below, sequenced in a study of beta chain features in type 1 diabetes. cDNA synthesis used the whole RNA isolate, giving expressed TCRB sequences. Only in-frame clones appear in the TCRdb table, and some are missing; sequencing was by immunoSEQ multiplex PCR. The sample gives 900,000 or so clones, roughly a sixth of which show up once; 0.023% is in the top ten. Sequenced sample: naive CD4+ T cells from blood. These receptors were collected from a woman aged 18-29 years in good health.

This clone was seen more than once but under ten times. Other DNA variants within this sample encode the same CDR3. The rearrangement uses TRBV18 and TRBJ2-5; D not certain. The CDR3 extends over 14 amino acids. V lost 3 bases, J lost 2 bases, and 10 bases lay in between. CDR1 KGHSH and CDR2 LQKENI come from the germline V gene. The CDR3 DNA is TGTGCCAGCTCACCTATGGACGGACAAGAGACCCAGTACTTC. It is translated as CASSPMDGQETQYF.

This clone has only a few counts. The chain recombines TRBV9 with TRBJ2-1, with D perhaps TRBD2 (6 bases). Trimming shortened V by 0 bases and J by 1 base, and 11 bases separated the two germline ends. Germline V gene data show CDR1 as SGDLS and CDR2 as YYNGEE. The length of the CDR3 is 16 residues. DNA of the CDR3: TGTGCCAGCAGCGTAGACGGGAGACCATCCTACAATGAGCAGTTCTTC. This encodes CASSVDGRPSYNEQFF.

This clone was counted only a few times. CDR3 loop: CASSGELQETQYF. CDR3 nucleotides: TGTGCCAGCAGTGGGGAGCTCCAGGAGACCCAGTACTTC. This rearrangement joins TRBV6-6 to TRBJ2-5; TRBD2 might be the D (5 bases). Germline CDR1 is MNHNY and CDR2 is SVGAGI (reference sequence). V shed 5 bases and J shed 5 bases, with 12 bases lying between them. This CDR3 spans 13 amino acids.

The gene calls are TRBV9 and TRBJ2-1; 11 bases match TRBD2. V gave up 0 bases and J gave up 1 base; unmatched junction bases: 3. The germline CDR1 and CDR2 sequences are SGDLS and YYNGEE. The CDR3 consists of 17 residues. CDR3 residues: CASSVVGTSGSYNEQFF. CDR3 sequence (DNA): TGTGCCAGCAGCGTAGTTGGGACTAGCGGTTCCTACAATGAGCAGTTCTTC.

This clone turned up a few times. The chain joins TRBV21-1 to TRBJ2-5; TRBD2, the table's D call, was not compared with the DNA. TRBV21-1 is given as a pseudogene. This CDR3 comprises 18 residues. The CDR3 loop reads CASSRRLAGGQYQETQYF. Here the CDR3 DNA reads TGTGCCAGCAGCAGAAGACTAGCGGGAGGCCAGTACCAAGAGACCCAGTACTTC.